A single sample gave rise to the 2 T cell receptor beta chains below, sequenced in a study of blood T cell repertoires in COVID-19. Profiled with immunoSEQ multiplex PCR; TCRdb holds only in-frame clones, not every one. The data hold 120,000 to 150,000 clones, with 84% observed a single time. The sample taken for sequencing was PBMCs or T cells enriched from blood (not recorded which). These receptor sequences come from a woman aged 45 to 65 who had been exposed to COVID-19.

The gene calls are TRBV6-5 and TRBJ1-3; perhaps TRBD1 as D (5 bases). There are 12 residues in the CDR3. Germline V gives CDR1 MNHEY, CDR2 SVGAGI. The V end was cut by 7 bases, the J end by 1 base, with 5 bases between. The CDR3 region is CASTGSGNTIYF. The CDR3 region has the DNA TGTGCCAGCACAGGGTCTGGAAACACCATATATTTT.

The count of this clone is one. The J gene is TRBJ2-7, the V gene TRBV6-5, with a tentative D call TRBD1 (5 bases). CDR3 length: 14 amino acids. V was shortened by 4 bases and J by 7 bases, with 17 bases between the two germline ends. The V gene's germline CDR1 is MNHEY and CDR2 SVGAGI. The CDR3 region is CASSWGSSSTEQYF. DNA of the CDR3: TGTGCCAGCAGTTGGGGCAGCTCAAGTACGGAGCAGTACTTC.